The clone carrying this T cell receptor beta chain has ten or more counts. Its antigen is unidentified. This sample was included in a study of tumor-infiltrating lymphocytes in primary liver carcinoma. Across the study: Patients were both men and women, whose ages ran from 30 to 69 years. These were node-negative, non-metastatic T1-T3 tumors of roughly 4 to 10 cm.

The germline V and J ends were trimmed by 7 bases and 8 bases, with 15 bases remaining between them. Germline CDR1 reads SQVTM; CDR2 reads ANQGSEA. The CDR3 sequence is 12 residues long. Researchers drew blood RNA from unsorted whole blood and extracted germline DNA as well. Donors were untreated and chronically infected with HBV. Study findings and constraints: Tumor samples exhibited a significantly greater top-250-clone fraction than blood samples (p = 0.039).

A constant-region primer served to make TCR beta cDNA from approximately 490 ng total RNA. Slightly modified ARM-PCR with three nested multiplex PCR rounds yielded TCR beta libraries. The two initial PCR rounds, about 9 cycles each, used TRBV1-TRBV30 forward and C-beta reverse primers. TCRdb re-derived calls from the multiplex PCR reads in MiXCR, one entry per CDR3 protein. The sample carries fewer than 350,000 distinct CDR3 sequences, less than 75% recorded once. The sequence derives from a man aged 35-49 years with primary liver carcinoma and hepatitis B virus infection. This chain joins TRBV29-1 and TRBJ2-1; a weak D match, TRBD1 (8 bases). Input material: peripheral blood. This CDR3 is CSGGQGGDEQFF. DNA of the CDR3: TGCAGCGGCGGACAGGGAGGGGATGAGCAGTTCTTC.